What follows are 19 T cell receptor beta chains derived from one specimen sequenced in a study of post-analysis software for immune sequencing data. Carried by the TCR beta cDNA libraries were unique molecular identifiers. TCRdb used MiXCR to reprocess the PCR reads, holding one entry per CDR3 protein. The sample has about 160,000 distinct CDR3 sequences, about 36% seen once. Sequenced material: blood, taken after autologous hematopoietic stem cell transplantation. The receptors stem from a girl aged 5 to 17 with multiple sclerosis.

This clonotype was seen a handful of times. This rearrangement joins TRBV18 to TRBJ2-1; TRBD2 matches 10 bases. Germline V gene sequence: CDR1 KGHSH, CDR2 LQKENI. The trim removed 6 bases at V and 5 bases at J, leaving 10 bases unmatched. The CDR3 contains 16 residues. CDR3: CASSLSAGGPHNEQFF. CDR3 nucleotides: TGTGCCAGCTCCCTGTCAGCGGGAGGGCCTCACAATGAGCAGTTCTTC.

V is TRBV5-1 and J is TRBJ1-1; a weak D match, TRBD1 (5 bases). Germline-derived CDR1 and CDR2 are SGHRS and YFSETQ. This CDR3 has 15 amino acids. V dropped 0 bases and J dropped 7 bases, with 16 bases sitting between them. The CDR3 nucleotides read TGCGCCAGCAGCTTGGGTCCTTGGGGCCCCTATGAAGCTTTCTTT. It codes for CASSLGPWGPYEAFF. The variable domain in full, completed from reference TRBV5-1 and TRBJ1-1, reads KAGVTQTPRYLIKTRGQQVTLSCSPISGHRSVSWYQQTPGQGLQFLFEYFSETQRNKGNFPGRFSGRQFSNSRSEMNVSTLELGDSALYLCASSLGPWGPYEAFFGQGTRLTVV.

This chain joins TRBV6-5 and TRBJ1-2, with a weak D call TRBD1 (5 bases). Germline V lookup: CDR1 MNHEY, CDR2 SVGAGI. The CDR3 extends over 15 amino acids. V gave up 6 bases and J gave up 3 bases, with 17 bases separating them. The chain's CDR3 is CASSPFTGTDYGYTF. In nucleotides, the CDR3 is TGTGCCAGCAGCCCCTTTACCGGGACGGACTATGGCTACACCTTC.

The chain links TRBV6-1 to TRBJ1-5, with unresolved D. Trimming shortened V by 7 bases and J by 1 base, and 8 bases separated the two germline ends. Germline-derived CDR1 and CDR2 are MNHNS and SASEGT. The CDR3 covers 13 residues. CDR3 residues: CASNGGSNQPQHF. The CDR3 DNA follows: TGTGCCAGCAATGGCGGCAGCAATCAGCCCCAGCATTTT.

A few counts support this clonotype. A much larger clone lies one base from this, so it may be a read error. V and J are TRBV9 and TRBJ2-1; perhaps TRBD2 as D (5 bases). The J call may be incorrect, as the DNA end agrees better with TRBJ2-7. In germline, CDR1 is SGDLS, CDR2 YYNGEE. CDR3 length: 16 residues. CDR3 residues: CASSPLSSGSYNEQYF. CDR3 coding DNA: TGTGCCAGCAGCCCGCTCTCCAGCGGATCCTACAATGAGCAGTACTTC.

This chain joins TRBV11-2 and TRBJ2-1; 9 nucleotides agree with TRBD2. Germline V gives CDR1 SGHAT, CDR2 FQNNGV. This CDR3 is 15 amino acids long. Trimming took 6 bases from V and 10 from J; bases not matched to a gene: 13. CDR3: CASRGPSGTAGEQFF. The DNA for the CDR3 is TGTGCCAGCAGGGGCCCTAGCGGGACCGCCGGGGAGCAGTTCTTC. Filled out from reference TRBV11-2 and TRBJ2-1, the complete variable domain reads EAGVAQSPRYKIIEKRQSVAFWCNPISGHATLYWYQQILGQGPKLLIQFQNNGVVDDSQLPKDRFSAERLKGVDSTLKIQPAKLEDSAVYLCASRGPSGTAGEQFFGPGTRLTVL.

The J gene is TRBJ2-7, the V gene TRBV7-2, with TRBD2 matching 12 bases. Germline V CDR1 and CDR2: SGHTA, FQGNSA. Losses at the gene ends were 5 bases for V and 4 bases for J; bases not matched to a gene: 9. This CDR3 has 16 amino acids. The CDR3 sequence is CASSPLAGGPGYEQYF. CDR3 DNA: TGTGCCAGCAGCCCTCTAGCGGGAGGGCCTGGGTACGAGCAGTACTTC. Looking up the rest from reference TRBV7-2 and TRBJ2-7 gives the full variable domain: GAGVSQSPSNKVTEKGKDVELRCDPISGHTALYWYRQSLGQGLEFLIYFQGNSAPDKSGLPSDRFSAERTGGSVSTLTIQRTQQEDSAVYLCASSPLAGGPGYEQYFGPGTRLTVT.

This clonotype was recorded a few times. The V gene is TRBV10-3, the J gene TRBJ2-5; 12 bases are a match to TRBD2. This CDR3 is built from 16 residues. The ends lost 6 bases at V and 12 bases at J; junction bases unmatched: 17. CDR1 and CDR2 (germline): ENHRY, SYGVKD. The CDR3 DNA reads TGTGCCATCAGCCCATCCTTGGCTAGCGGGAGGGCGGTTAAGTACTTC. It specifies CAISPSLASGRAVKYF.

The rearrangement links TRBV20-1 to TRBJ2-1; 9 nucleotides match TRBD2. The junction had 7 bases not matched to a gene; V was cut back by 2 bases and J by 8 bases. The CDR3 is 14 amino acids. Germline V CDR1 and CDR2: DFQATT, SNEGSKA (reference sequence). This CDR3 reads CSARPPGLAHEQFF. The CDR3 DNA follows: TGCAGTGCTAGACCTCCGGGACTAGCCCATGAGCAGTTCTTC.

V gene TRBV27 combines with J gene TRBJ2-1, with D possibly matching TRBD2 (6 bases). There are 13 residues in the CDR3. The germline V and J ends were trimmed by 5 bases and 5 bases, with 10 bases remaining between them. From germline, CDR1 is MNHEY and CDR2 SMNVEV (reference sequence). In DNA, the CDR3 is TGTGCCAGCAGTCCTGCGGGAAACAATGAGCAGTTCTTC. This codes for CASSPAGNNEQFF.

The CDR3 sequence is CSARGLAALKNIQYF. As DNA, the CDR3 is TGCAGTGCCAGGGGACTAGCGGCCCTCAAAAACATTCAGTACTTC. V usage is TRBV20-1 and J usage is TRBJ2-4; 11 bases map to TRBD2. Germline V gene sequence: CDR1 DFQATT, CDR2 SNEGSKA (reference sequence). CDR3 length: 15 residues. The trim removed 6 bases at V and 3 bases at J, leaving 7 bases unmatched.

The V and J genes are TRBV7-2 and TRBJ2-7; TRBD2 is a possible D gene (5 bases). V dropped 1 base and J dropped 8 bases, with 12 bases sitting between them. Germline V lookup: CDR1 SGHTA, CDR2 FQGNSA. The CDR3 consists of 13 residues. The CDR3 here is CASSLGRGSQQYF. CDR3 nucleotide sequence: TGTGCCAGCAGCTTAGGACGGGGTTCACAGCAGTACTTC.

V is TRBV7-9 and J is TRBJ2-1; D uncertain. V was cut by 5 bases and J by 7 bases, with 12 bases left in between. Germline V lookup: CDR1 SEHNR, CDR2 FQNEAQ (reference sequence). The CDR3 totals 13 residues. The chain's CDR3 is CASSPFVGNEQFF. The DNA for the CDR3 is TGTGCCAGCAGCCCATTCGTGGGGAATGAGCAGTTCTTC.

CDR3 nucleotides: TGTGCCAGCAGCTCGTATAATGAAAAACTGTTTTTT. It translates to CASSSYNEKLFF. The chain joins TRBV7-9 to TRBJ1-4, with D uncertain. Germline V gene data show CDR1 as SEHNR and CDR2 as FQNEAQ (reference sequence). V was pared by 4 bases and J by 4 bases, with 4 bases between. CDR3 length: 12 amino acids.

The chain combines TRBV29-1 with TRBJ2-7; no reliable D call. Trimming left V 4 bases short and J 0 bases short, with 10 bases between. CDR1 is SQVTM, CDR2 ANQGSEA, per germline. The CDR3 spans 13 residues. CDR3 loop: CSVAPRASYEQYF. The CDR3 DNA follows: TGCAGCGTTGCGCCCCGGGCCTCCTACGAGCAGTACTTC.

The J gene is TRBJ2-2, the V gene TRBV24-1; D gene uncertain. V gave up 9 bases and J gave up 5 bases, with 12 bases separating them. The CDR3 loop spans 13 amino acids. Germline-derived CDR1 and CDR2 are KGHDR and SFDVKD. The CDR3 sequence is CATSLSRTGELFF. CDR3 coding DNA: TGTGCCACCTCTCTCAGCCGGACCGGGGAGCTGTTTTTT.

This clonotype occurred many times. The CDR3: CSVEDFSGYGYTF. In DNA form, the CDR3 reads TGCAGCGTTGAAGATTTTTCAGGCTATGGCTACACCTTC. The chain carries TRBV29-1 and TRBJ1-2; D not resolved. The CDR3 spans 13 residues. Germline assignment: CDR1 SQVTM and CDR2 ANQGSEA. V lost 0 bases and J lost 4, with 9 bases in between.

The chain carries TRBV9 and TRBJ2-5; 7 positions match TRBD2. The assigned J gene may be wrong: the sequence end matches TRBJ2-7 better. CDR3 length equals 16 residues. Germline CDR1 SGDLS, CDR2 YYNGEE. DNA of the CDR3: TGTGCCAGCAGCGTGGAGGCGGGGGACCCCTCCTACGAGCAGTACTTC. Amino acid sequence: CASSVEAGDPSYEQYF.

The chain uses TRBV5-1 and TRBJ2-5; TRBD1 agrees at 10 bases. CDR1 SGHRS and CDR2 YFSETQ come from the germline V gene. CDR3 length equals 18 residues. J gave up 5 bases and V 4 bases, and 17 bases lay outside the gene matches. The CDR3 DNA sequence: TGCGCCAGCAGCAAAGGCCCGACAGGGGGCGCGGGTGGTGAGACCCAGTACTTC. Amino acids: CASSKGPTGGAGGETQYF.